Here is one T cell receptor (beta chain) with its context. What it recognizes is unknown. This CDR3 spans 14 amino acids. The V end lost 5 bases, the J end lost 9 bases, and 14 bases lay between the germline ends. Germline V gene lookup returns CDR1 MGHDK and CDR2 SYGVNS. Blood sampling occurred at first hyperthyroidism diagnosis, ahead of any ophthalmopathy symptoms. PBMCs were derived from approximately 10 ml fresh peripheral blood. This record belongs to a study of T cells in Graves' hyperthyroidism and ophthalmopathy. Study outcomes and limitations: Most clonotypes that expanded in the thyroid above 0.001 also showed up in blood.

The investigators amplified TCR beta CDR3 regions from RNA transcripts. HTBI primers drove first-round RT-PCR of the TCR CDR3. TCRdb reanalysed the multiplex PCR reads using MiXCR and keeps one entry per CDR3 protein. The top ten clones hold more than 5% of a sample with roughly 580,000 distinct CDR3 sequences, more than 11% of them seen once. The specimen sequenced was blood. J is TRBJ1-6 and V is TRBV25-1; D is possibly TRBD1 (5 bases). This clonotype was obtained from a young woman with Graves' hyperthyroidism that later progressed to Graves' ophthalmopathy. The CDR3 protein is CASSRAGGGSPLHF. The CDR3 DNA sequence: TGTGCCAGCAGTCGCGCCGGCGGGGGTTCACCCCTCCACTTT.